This T cell receptor (beta chain) was recovered during a study of shared clonotypes between healthy human individuals. Each replicate PCR on the sorted subsets used 150 to 200 ng DNA (around 30,000 T cell genomes). Produced via immunoSEQ multiplex PCR; TCRdb's table is partial and in-frame only. The data hold roughly 650,000 clones, with 96% observed a single time. General study points: Around 5% was the fraction of naive CD4 clonotypes found shared across several donors. Clonotype sharing among donors, it was expected, would be affected by sequencing depth.

Terminally differentiated effector memory CD45RA+ cells were excluded by CCR7 positive selection of CD45RO-negative cells. The donors, all of them Caucasian adults, lived in Nashville, Tennessee. In regard to this clone: Its specificity is unknown.

Sequenced: naive CD8+ T cells sorted from blood. The sequence was collected from a woman younger than 45 in good health.

DNA of the CDR3: TGTGCCAGCAGCCTGAGCAACTCTGGGGCCAACGTCCTGACTTTC. Protein product: CASSLSNSGANVLTF. The V call is TRBV7-6, the J call TRBJ2-6; D remains unclear. This CDR3 has 15 amino acids. Looked up from germline, CDR1 is SGHVS and CDR2 is FNYEAQ. V shed 5 bases and J shed 0 bases, with 8 bases lying between them.